The clone carrying this T cell receptor (beta chain) appeared a single time. The antigen remains undetermined. TCRdb keeps only in-frame clones here, not all; method: immunoSEQ multiplex PCR. The profile covers tens of thousands of clones, with around 83% appearing a single time and under 0.8% taken by the ten largest. The data were obtained in a study of T cells in narcolepsy. Looking at the study overall: Enrolled donors included narcolepsy type 1 or type 2 patients and healthy controls.

Study conclusions and caveats: Blood of same and different patients, but not healthy controls, reportedly held recurring autoreactive clonotypes. In some patient and control memory CD4+ samples, autoreactive clones were absent. Autoreactive HCRT-specific and TRIB2-specific clonotypes were marked in same-patient CSF-versus-blood CD4+ comparisons.

The CDR3 is 16 amino acids. V lost 0 bases, J lost 7 bases, and 8 bases stayed unmatched. CDR1 and CDR2 from the germline V gene are KGHSH and LQKENI. The chain is built from TRBV18 and TRBJ2-7, with 11 bases aligning to TRBD2. The sequenced sample was memory (CD45RA-) CD4+ T cells from blood. The source is a human donor in good health. The DNA of the CDR3 is TGTGCCAGCTCACCACCGGCGCTAGCGGGGGGTGTAGAGCAGTACTTC. Encoded protein: CASSPPALAGGVEQYF.